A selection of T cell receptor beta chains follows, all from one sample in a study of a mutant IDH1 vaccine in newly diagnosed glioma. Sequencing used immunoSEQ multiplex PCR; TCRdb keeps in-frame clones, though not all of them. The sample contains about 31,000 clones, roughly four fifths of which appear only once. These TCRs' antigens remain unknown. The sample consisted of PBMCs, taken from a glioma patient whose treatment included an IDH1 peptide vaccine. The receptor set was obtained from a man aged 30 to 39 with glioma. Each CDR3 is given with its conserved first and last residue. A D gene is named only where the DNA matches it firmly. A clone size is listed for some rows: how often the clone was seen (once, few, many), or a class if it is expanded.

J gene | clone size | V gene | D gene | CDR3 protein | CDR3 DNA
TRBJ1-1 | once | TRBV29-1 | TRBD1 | CSVEDQGGPTEAFF | TGCAGCGTTGAAGATCAGGGGGGCCCCACTGAAGCTTTCTTT
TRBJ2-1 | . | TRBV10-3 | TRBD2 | CAISDPTSGRNEQFF | TGTGCCATCAGTGACCCGACTAGCGGGAGAAATGAGCAGTTCTTC
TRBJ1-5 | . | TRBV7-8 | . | CASSLYTRDPQAQPQHF | TGTGCCAGCAGCTTATATACCCGGGACCCTCAGGCCCAGCCCCAGCATTTT
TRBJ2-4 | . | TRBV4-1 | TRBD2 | CASSQDKGLAGVGWRKNIQYF | TGCGCCAGCAGCCAAGATAAGGGACTAGCGGGAGTAGGGTGGAGGAAAAACATTCAGTACTTC
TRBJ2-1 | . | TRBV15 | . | CATSREGQGTYNEQFF | TGTGCCACCAGCAGAGAGGGGCAGGGGACCTACAATGAGCAGTTCTTC
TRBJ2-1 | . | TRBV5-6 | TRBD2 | CASSLRASASGYNEQFF | TGTGCCAGCAGCTTGAGGGCCTCAGCTAGCGGTTACAATGAGCAGTTCTTC
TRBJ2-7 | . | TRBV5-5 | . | CASSLAGTETYEQYF | TGTGCCAGCAGCTTGGCCGGGACGGAGACCTACGAGCAGTACTTC
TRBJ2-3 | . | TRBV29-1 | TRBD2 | CSVEGGLVQSDTQYF | TGCAGCGTTGAAGGAGGACTAGTGCAGTCAGATACGCAGTATTTT
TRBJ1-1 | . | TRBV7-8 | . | CASSLGGSLSTEAFF | TGTGCCAGCAGCTTAGGAGGCAGTTTGAGCACTGAAGCTTTCTTT
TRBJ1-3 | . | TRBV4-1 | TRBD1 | CASSPQDREGNTIYF | TGCGCCAGCAGCCCCCAGGACAGGGAAGGAAACACCATATATTTT
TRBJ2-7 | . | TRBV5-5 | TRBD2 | CASSLVASGSHTYEQYF | TGTGCCAGCAGCTTGGTAGCTAGCGGGAGCCATACCTACGAGCAGTACTTC
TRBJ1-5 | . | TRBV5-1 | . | CASSLQGYSNQPQHF | TGCGCCAGCAGCTTACAAGGGTATAGCAATCAGCCCCAGCATTTT
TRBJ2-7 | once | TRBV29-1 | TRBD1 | CSVTGGIIYEQYF | TGCAGCGTAACAGGGGGGATAATCTACGAGCAGTACTTC
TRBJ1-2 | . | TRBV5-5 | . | CASSWRTDGYGYTF | TGTGCCAGCAGCTGGAGGACAGACGGCTATGGCTACACCTTC
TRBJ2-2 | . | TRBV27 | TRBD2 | CASSLIAGGPRGELFF | TGTGCCAGCAGTTTAATAGCGGGAGGGCCAAGGGGGGAGCTGTTTTTT
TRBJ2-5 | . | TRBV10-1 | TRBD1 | CASSRQGAGGETQYF | TGCGCCAGCAGTCGACAGGGGGCTGGAGGTGAGACCCAGTACTTC
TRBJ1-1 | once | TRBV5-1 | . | CASSLVGGETEAFF | TGCGCCAGCAGCTTGGTGGGGGGAGAGACTGAAGCTTTCTTT
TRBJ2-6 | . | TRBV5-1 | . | CASSDSSGANVLTF | TGCGCCAGTTCAGACAGTTCTGGGGCCAACGTCCTGACTTTC
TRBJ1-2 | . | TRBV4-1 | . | CASSQGDNDGYTF | TGCGCCAGCAGCCAAGGGGACAACGATGGCTACACCTTC
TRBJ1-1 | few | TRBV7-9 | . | CASSLAGNTEAFF | TGTGCCAGCAGCTTAGCGGGGAACACTGAAGCTTTCTTT
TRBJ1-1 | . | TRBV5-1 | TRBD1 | CASSSRQGMNTEAFF | TGCGCCAGCAGCTCTCGACAGGGGATGAACACTGAAGCTTTCTTT
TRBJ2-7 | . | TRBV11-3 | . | CASSLGPYSSYEQYF | TGTGCCAGCAGCCTAGGGCCTTATAGCTCCTACGAGCAGTACTTC
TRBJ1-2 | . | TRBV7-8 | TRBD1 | CASTEGGQLNYGYTF | TGTGCCAGCACTGAGGGGGGACAGCTTAACTATGGCTACACCTTC
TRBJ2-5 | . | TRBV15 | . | CATSSGTLRETQYF | TGTGCCACCAGTTCCGGGACACTTAGGGAGACCCAGTACTTC
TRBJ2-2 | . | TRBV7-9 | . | CASSSGSSGELFF | TGTGCCAGCAGCTCCGGCTCCAGCGGGGAGCTGTTTTTT
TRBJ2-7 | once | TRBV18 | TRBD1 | CASSSTTGTGGYEQYF | TGTGCCAGCTCATCCACCACCGGGACAGGGGGGTACGAGCAGTACTTC
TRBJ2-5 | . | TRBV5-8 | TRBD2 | CASNSRWGGETQYF | TGTGCCAGCAACTCTCGGTGGGGGGGTGAGACCCAGTACTTC
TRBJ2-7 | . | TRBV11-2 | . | CASSLTSLGSYEQYF | TGTGCCAGCAGCTTAACCTCTCTCGGCTCCTACGAGCAGTACTTC
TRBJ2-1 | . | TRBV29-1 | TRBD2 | CSVAGLAGGGNEQFF | TGCAGCGTAGCGGGACTAGCGGGAGGTGGGAATGAGCAGTTCTTC
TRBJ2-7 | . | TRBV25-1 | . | CASSPPGRRGAYEQYF | TGTGCCAGCAGTCCCCCAGGAAGGAGGGGAGCCTACGAGCAGTACTTC
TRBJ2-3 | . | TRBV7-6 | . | CASSSDGTSDTQYF | TGTGCCAGCAGCTCGGACGGGACATCAGATACGCAGTATTTT
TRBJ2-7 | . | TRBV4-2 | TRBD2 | CASSTTGTSAYEQYF | TGTGCCAGCAGCACAACCGGGACTAGCGCCTACGAGCAGTACTTC
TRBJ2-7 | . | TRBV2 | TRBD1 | CASSHTTGQGDEQYF | TGTGCCAGCAGCCACACGACGGGACAGGGGGACGAGCAGTACTTC
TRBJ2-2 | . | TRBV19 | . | CASSILGSGELFF | TGTGCCAGTAGTATCCTAGGAAGCGGGGAGCTGTTTTTT
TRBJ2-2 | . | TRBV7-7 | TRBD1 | CASSADRGFGELFF | TGTGCCAGCAGCGCGGACAGGGGATTCGGGGAGCTGTTTTTT
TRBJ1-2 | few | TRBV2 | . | CASSEWGGDGYTF | TGTGCCAGCAGTGAATGGGGGGGAGATGGCTACACCTTC
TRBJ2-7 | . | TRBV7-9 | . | CASSTHTTAYEQYF | TGTGCCAGCAGCACCCATACGACAGCCTACGAGCAGTACTTC
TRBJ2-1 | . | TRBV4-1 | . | CASSLRDHTNEQFF | TGCGCCAGCAGCCTCCGGGACCATACGAATGAGCAGTTCTTC
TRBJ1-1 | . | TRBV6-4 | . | CASSQNHKNTEAFF | TGTGCCAGCAGTCAGAACCACAAAAACACTGAAGCTTTCTTT
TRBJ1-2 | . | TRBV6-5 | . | CASRRGDGYTF | TGTGCCAGCAGAAGAGGGGATGGCTACACCTTC
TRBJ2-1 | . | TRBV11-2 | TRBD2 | CASSLQSGTSGRGNEQFF | TGTGCCAGCAGCCTCCAATCCGGGACTAGCGGTCGGGGGAATGAGCAGTTCTTC
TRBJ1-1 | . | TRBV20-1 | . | CSASRYTEAFF | TGCAGTGCTAGTCGCTACACTGAAGCTTTCTTT
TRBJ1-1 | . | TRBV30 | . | CAWTGITEAFF | TGTGCCTGGACAGGGATCACTGAAGCTTTCTTT
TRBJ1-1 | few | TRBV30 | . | CAWWRGAEAFF | TGTGCCTGGTGGCGGGGGGCTGAAGCTTTCTTT
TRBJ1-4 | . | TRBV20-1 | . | CSVTDEKLFF | TGCAGTGTAACAGATGAAAAACTGTTTTTT
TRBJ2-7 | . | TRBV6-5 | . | CASTRGSTYEQYF | TGTGCCAGCACCAGGGGCAGTACCTACGAGCAGTACTTC
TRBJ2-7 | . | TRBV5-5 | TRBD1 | CASSLNRGYEQYF | TGTGCCAGCAGCTTAAACAGGGGCTACGAGCAGTACTTC
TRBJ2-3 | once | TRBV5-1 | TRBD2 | CASSLVLAGGTSTDTQYF | TGCGCCAGCAGCTTGGTACTAGCGGGAGGGACAAGCACAGATACGCAGTATTTT
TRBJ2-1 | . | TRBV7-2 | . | CASSLSTLPYNEQFF | TGTGCCAGCAGCTTATCCACACTCCCGTACAATGAGCAGTTCTTC
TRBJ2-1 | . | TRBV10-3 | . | CAISEGGREQFF | TGTGCCATCAGTGAAGGGGGAAGGGAGCAGTTCTTC
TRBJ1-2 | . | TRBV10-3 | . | CAILQGNYGYTF | TGTGCCATCCTACAGGGAAACTATGGCTACACCTTC
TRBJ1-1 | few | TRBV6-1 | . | CASSLRTVAEAFF | TGTGCCAGCAGTCTAAGGACAGTGGCTGAAGCTTTCTTT
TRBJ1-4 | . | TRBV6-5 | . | CASSLRSTNEKLFF | TGTGCCAGCAGTCTCAGGTCAACTAATGAAAAACTGTTTTTT
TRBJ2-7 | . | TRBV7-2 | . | CASSPWTAHYEQYF | TGTGCCAGCAGTCCATGGACTGCGCATTACGAGCAGTACTTC
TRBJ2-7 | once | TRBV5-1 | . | CASSLGGWGSSYEQYF | TGCGCCAGCAGCTTGGGGGGCTGGGGCAGCTCCTACGAGCAGTACTTC
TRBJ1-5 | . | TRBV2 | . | CASGGGTQPQHF | TGTGCCAGTGGGGGGGGGACCCAGCCCCAGCATTTT